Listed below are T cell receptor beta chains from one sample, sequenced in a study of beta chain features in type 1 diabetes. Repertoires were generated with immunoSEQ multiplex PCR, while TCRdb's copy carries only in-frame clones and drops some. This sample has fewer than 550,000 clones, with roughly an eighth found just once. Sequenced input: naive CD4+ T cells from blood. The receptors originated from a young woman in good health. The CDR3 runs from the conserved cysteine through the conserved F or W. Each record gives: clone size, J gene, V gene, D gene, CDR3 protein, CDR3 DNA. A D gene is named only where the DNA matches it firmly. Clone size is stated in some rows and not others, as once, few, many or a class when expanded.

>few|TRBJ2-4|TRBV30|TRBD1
CAWRASPLRGPLAKNIQYF
TGTGCCTGGAGAGCAAGTCCACTAAGGGGGCCCCTAGCCAAAAACATTCAGTACTTC
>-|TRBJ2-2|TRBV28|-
CASSLAGIVRELFF
TGTGCCAGCAGTTTAGCGGGGATAGTTAGAGAGCTGTTTTTT
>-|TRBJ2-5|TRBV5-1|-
CASSLEGTETQYF
TGCGCCAGCAGCTTGGAGGGGACGGAGACCCAGTACTTC
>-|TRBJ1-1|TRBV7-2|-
CASSSTGINTEAFF
TGTGCCAGCAGCTCAACAGGGATCAACACTGAAGCTTTCTTT
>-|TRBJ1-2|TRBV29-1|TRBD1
CSADLPTGGPIQTF
TGCAGCGCAGACCTGCCTACAGGGGGCCCGATTCAAACCTTC
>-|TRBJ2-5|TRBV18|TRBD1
CASSPGQGKETQYF
TGTGCCAGCTCACCCGGACAGGGAAAAGAGACCCAGTACTTC
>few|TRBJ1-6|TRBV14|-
CASSQYSGSPLHF
TGTGCCAGCAGCCAATATTCGGGGTCACCCCTCCACTTT
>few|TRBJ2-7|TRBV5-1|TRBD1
CASSFPTGDEQYF
TGCGCCAGCAGCTTCCCAACAGGGGACGAGCAGTACTTC
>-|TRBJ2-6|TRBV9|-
CASSVVSSGANVLIF
TGTGCCAGCAGCGTAGTGAGCTCTGGGGCCAACGTCCTGATTTTC
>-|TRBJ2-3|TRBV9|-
CASSTSPGDWSDTQYF
TGTGCCAGCAGCACATCCCCTGGAGACTGGTCAGATACGCAGTATTTT
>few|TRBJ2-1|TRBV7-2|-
CASSLLFREQFF
TGTGCCAGCAGCTTACTTTTTCGTGAGCAGTTCTTC
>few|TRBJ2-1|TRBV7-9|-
CASSSRTTSYNEQFF
TGTGCCAGCAGCTCTAGGACTACCTCCTACAATGAGCAGTTCTTC
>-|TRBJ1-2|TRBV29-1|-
CSAEGQTNYGYTF
TGCAGCGCCGAAGGACAGACTAACTATGGCTACACCTTC
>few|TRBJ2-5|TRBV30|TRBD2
CAWSRLRTSGRKETQYF
TGTGCCTGGAGCCGCCTTAGGACTAGCGGGCGCAAAGAGACCCAGTACTTC
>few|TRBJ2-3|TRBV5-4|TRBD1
CASNLQGLRTDTQYF
TGTGCCAGCAACCTACAGGGGTTACGTACAGATACGCAGTATTTT
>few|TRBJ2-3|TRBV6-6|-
CASSVGPRPDTQYF
TGTGCCAGCAGTGTCGGACCCCGTCCGGATACGCAGTATTTT
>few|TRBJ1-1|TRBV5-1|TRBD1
CASSSGTGLNTEAFF
TGCGCCAGCAGCTCCGGGACAGGGCTGAACACTGAAGCTTTCTTT
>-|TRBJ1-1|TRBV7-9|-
CASSFSWDTEAFF
TGTGCCAGCAGCTTTTCGTGGGACACTGAAGCTTTCTTT
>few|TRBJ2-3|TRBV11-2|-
CASSTRRGATDTQYF
TGTGCCAGCAGCACCCGTCGGGGGGCCACAGATACGCAGTATTTT
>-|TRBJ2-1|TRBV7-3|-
CASSFVGNYNEQFF
TGTGCCAGCAGCTTTGTAGGGAATTACAATGAGCAGTTCTTC
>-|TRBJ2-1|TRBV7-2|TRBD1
CASSLTRTGEQFF
TGTGCCAGCAGCTTAACTCGGACAGGGGAGCAGTTCTTC
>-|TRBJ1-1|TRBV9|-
CASSVEMNTEAFF
TGTGCCAGCAGCGTAGAAATGAACACTGAAGCTTTCTTT
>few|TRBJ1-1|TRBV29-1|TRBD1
CSGKSGTEKAFF
TGCAGCGGCAAGTCCGGGACAGAAAAAGCTTTCTTT
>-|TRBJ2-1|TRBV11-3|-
CASSLGGGRMYNEQFF
TGTGCCAGCAGCTTAGGTGGGGGGAGGATGTACAATGAGCAGTTCTTC
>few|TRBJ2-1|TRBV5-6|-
CASSTWVFYNEQFF
TGTGCCAGCAGTACGTGGGTATTCTACAATGAGCAGTTCTTC
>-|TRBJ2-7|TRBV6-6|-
CASRTGSYEQYF
TGTGCCAGCAGAACAGGTTCCTACGAGCAGTACTTC
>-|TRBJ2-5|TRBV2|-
CASSDRQETQYF
TGTGCCAGCAGTGACAGACAAGAGACCCAGTACTTC
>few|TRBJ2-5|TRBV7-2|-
CASSPESAQETQYF
TGTGCCAGCAGCCCAGAGAGCGCCCAAGAGACCCAGTACTTC
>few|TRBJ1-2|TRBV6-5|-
CASGAPYGYTF
TGTGCCAGCGGCGCTCCGTATGGCTACACCTTC
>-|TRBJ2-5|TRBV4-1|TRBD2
CASSQDRGTRKKETQYF
TGCGCCAGCAGCCAAGATCGGGGGACTAGGAAAAAAGAGACCCAGTACTTC
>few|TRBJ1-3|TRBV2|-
CASSGTTGNTIYF
TGTGCCAGCAGTGGGACCACTGGAAACACCATATATTTT